The rows below give T cell receptor beta chains drawn from one sample of a study of response to subunit inactivated influenza vaccine. Via MiXCR, TCRdb re-called the RT-PCR reads, giving one row per CDR3 protein. The data contain 500,000 or so distinct CDR3 sequences, approximately 17% of them singletons. The specimen comprised CD4+ T cells sorted from PBMCs, sampled roughly 24 months after vaccination. These receptors came from a man aged 50-75 years who received an inactivated influenza vaccine. CDR3s include the opening cysteine and the closing phenylalanine or tryptophan. A D gene is named only where the DNA matches it firmly. Rows give clone size only sometimes, using once, few, many, or a class for an expanded clone.

TRBV5-1	TRBJ2-2	.	TRBD1	CASSVRDRDTGELFF	TGCGCCAGCAGCGTCCGGGACAGGGACACCGGGGAGCTGTTTTTT
TRBV4-2	TRBJ2-7	.	TRBD1	CASSQTGQGTEQYF	TGTGCCAGCAGCCAGACGGGACAGGGGACCGAGCAGTACTTC
TRBV4-2	TRBJ2-7	few	TRBD2	CASSQDSGGAYEQYF	TGTGCCAGCAGCCAAGACAGCGGGGGGGCGTACGAGCAGTACTTC
TRBV3-1	TRBJ2-1	few	TRBD2	CASSLSGTYSYNEQFF	TGTGCCAGCAGTCTTAGCGGGACCTACTCCTACAATGAGCAGTTCTTC
TRBV12-3/TRBV12-4	TRBJ2-2	.	TRBD1	CASSLSGGTRELFF	TGTGCCAGCAGCCTATCAGGGGGCACCAGGGAGCTGTTTTTT
TRBV14	TRBJ1-5	few	.	CASSQGGGAGRNQPQHF	TGTGCCAGCAGCCAAGGTGGGGGGGCTGGTCGCAATCAGCCCCAGCATTTT
TRBV2	TRBJ1-6	few	TRBD1	CASSRQGVNSPLHF	TGTGCCAGCAGTCGACAGGGTGTGAATTCACCCCTCCACTTT
TRBV7-2	TRBJ2-7	.	TRBD1	CASSARDRNYEQYF	TGTGCCAGCAGCGCCCGGGACAGAAACTACGAGCAGTACTTC
TRBV6-2/TRBV6-3	TRBJ2-1	.	.	CASRDGGPFYNEQFF	TGTGCCAGCAGAGATGGAGGGCCGTTTTACAATGAGCAGTTCTTC
TRBV6-5	TRBJ2-5	.	.	CASRSGVGTQYF	TGTGCCAGCAGGTCAGGGGTCGGGACCCAGTACTTC
TRBV4-2	TRBJ2-5	.	.	CASSQDSLQETQYF	TGTGCCAGCAGCCAAGATTCGCTGCAGGAGACCCAGTACTTC
TRBV10-3	TRBJ1-3	once	.	CAISESGRAGGNTIYF	TGTGCCATCAGTGAGTCAGGCAGGGCTGGCGGAAACACCATATATTTT
TRBV5-1	TRBJ2-3	few	TRBD1	CASSPGQAPDTQYF	TGCGCCAGCAGCCCTGGACAGGCTCCAGATACGCAGTATTTT
TRBV5-1	TRBJ1-1	.	TRBD1	CASSLGDRGGSAFF	TGCGCCAGCAGCTTGGGGGACAGGGGTGGCTCGGCTTTCTTT
TRBV9	TRBJ2-7	.	TRBD1	CASSGGTGVAYEQYF	TGTGCCAGCAGCGGAGGGACAGGGGTTGCTTACGAGCAGTACTTC
TRBV20-1	TRBJ2-3	few	.	CSALPGDVWDTQYF	TGCAGTGCTCTTCCAGGGGATGTGTGGGATACGCAGTATTTT
TRBV7-2	TRBJ2-5	.	.	CASMSQGGKETQYF	TGTGCCAGCATGTCGCAAGGGGGGAAAGAGACCCAGTACTTC
TRBV12-3/TRBV12-4	TRBJ2-7	.	.	CASRDLLKPVSEQYF	TGTGCCAGCAGAGATCTTCTTAAGCCCGTCTCCGAGCAGTACTTC
TRBV20-1	TRBJ2-5	.	TRBD2	CSADPAGEAETQYF	TGCAGTGCCGATCCAGCGGGAGAAGCAGAGACCCAGTACTTC
TRBV7-2	TRBJ2-1	few	TRBD1	CASSRGKGARNEQFF	TGTGCCAGCAGCCGAGGGAAGGGGGCTAGGAATGAGCAGTTCTTC
TRBV6-1	TRBJ2-5	few	.	CASGRTVQETQYF	TGTGCCAGCGGACGGACAGTCCAAGAGACCCAGTACTTC
TRBV9	TRBJ2-1	.	TRBD2	CASSPGTSGGWPYNEQFF	TGTGCCAGCAGCCCCGGGACTAGCGGGGGTTGGCCCTACAATGAGCAGTTCTTC
TRBV7-2	TRBJ2-2	.	TRBD2	CASTLRAGGPAGELSF	TGTGCCAGCACGCTTAGGGCGGGAGGGCCTGCCGGGGAGCTGTCTTTT
TRBV20-1	TRBJ1-2	few	TRBD1	CSAREKDRQPYGYTF	TGCAGTGCTAGAGAAAAGGACAGGCAACCATATGGCTACACCTTC
TRBV12-3/TRBV12-4	TRBJ2-1	few	TRBD1	CASTHRRTGVNEQFF	TGTGCCAGCACACACCGTCGGACAGGGGTGAATGAGCAGTTCTTC
TRBV5-1	TRBJ2-1	.	TRBD1	CASSEGTADNEQFF	TGCGCCAGCAGCGAAGGGACAGCGGACAATGAGCAGTTCTTC
TRBV20-1	TRBJ2-5	few	TRBD2	CSARRLAGARETQYF	TGCAGTGCTAGAAGGCTAGCGGGGGCGAGGGAGACCCAGTACTTC
TRBV20-1	TRBJ2-7	.	TRBD2	CSARDMGSGNLAYEQYF	TGCAGTGCTAGAGATATGGGTAGCGGGAACCTGGCCTACGAGCAGTACTTC
TRBV18	TRBJ2-7	few	.	CASSPQQQYEQYF	TGTGCCAGCTCACCACAGCAGCAATACGAGCAGTACTTC
TRBV6-1	TRBJ2-1	few	TRBD1	CASREAVGQYNEQFF	TGTGCCAGCAGAGAAGCCGTGGGACAGTACAATGAGCAGTTCTTC
TRBV6-2/TRBV6-3	TRBJ2-4	.	TRBD2	CASSYWEGAKNIQYF	TGTGCCAGCAGTTACTGGGAGGGAGCCAAAAACATTCAGTACTTC
TRBV12-3/TRBV12-4	TRBJ1-2	.	.	CASSSSGTYGYTF	TGTGCCAGCAGTTCATCAGGTACCTATGGCTACACCTTC
TRBV27	TRBJ1-1	many	TRBD1	CASSLSRGATEAFF	TGTGCCAGCAGTTTATCCAGGGGGGCGACTGAAGCTTTCTTT
TRBV20-1	TRBJ1-1	few	.	CSARRGLGTEAFF	TGCAGTGCTAGGAGGGGCCTGGGAACTGAAGCTTTCTTT
TRBV10-3	TRBJ2-1	many	TRBD2	CAISGPTSGRNMEVGEQFF	TGTGCCATCAGTGGGCCCACTAGCGGGAGAAATATGGAGGTGGGTGAGCAGTTCTTC
TRBV18	TRBJ2-1	few	.	CASSPQGHNEQFF	TGTGCCAGCTCACCGCAGGGGCACAATGAGCAGTTCTTC
TRBV12-3/TRBV12-4	TRBJ2-7	.	.	CASSTQAEQYF	TGTGCCAGCAGTACCCAGGCCGAGCAGTACTTC
TRBV5-1	TRBJ2-7	few	TRBD1	CASTTGGDSKQYF	TGCGCCAGTACAACAGGGGGCGATAGCAAGCAGTACTTC
TRBV7-8	TRBJ1-2	few	.	CASSELGQPRNYGYTF	TGTGCCAGCAGCGAGCTCGGACAGCCCCGTAACTATGGCTACACCTTC
TRBV3-1	TRBJ2-2	.	TRBD2	CASSQTAGAGAGELFF	TGTGCCAGCAGCCAAACGGCTGGGGCGGGAGCCGGGGAGCTGTTTTTT
TRBV20-1	TRBJ2-1	.	TRBD2	CSARPLRVAGGHYNEQFF	TGCAGTGCTAGGCCCCTCAGGGTAGCGGGGGGTCACTACAATGAGCAGTTCTTC
TRBV30	TRBJ1-1	.	.	CAWTRGNTEAFF	TGTGCCTGGACTCGGGGGAACACTGAAGCTTTCTTT
TRBV4-1	TRBJ2-1	few	.	CASSQDWTPKINEQFF	TGCGCCAGCAGCCAAGATTGGACCCCGAAGATTAATGAGCAGTTCTTC
TRBV24-1	TRBJ2-3	many	.	CATSDLHDTQYF	TGTGCCACCAGTGATTTGCATGATACGCAGTATTTT
TRBV9	TRBJ2-1	few	TRBD1	CASSVDRGEDNEQFF	TGTGCCAGCAGCGTAGACAGGGGCGAGGACAATGAGCAGTTCTTC
TRBV10-3	TRBJ2-2	few	.	CAISSQPSGELFF	TGTGCCATCAGTTCCCAACCCAGCGGGGAGCTGTTTTTT
TRBV7-2	TRBJ2-7	few	.	CASTPTGPYPYEQYF	TGTGCCAGCACCCCTACGGGCCCCTATCCCTACGAGCAGTACTTC
TRBV20-1	TRBJ2-2	.	TRBD2	CSARKLAPTNTGELFF	TGCAGTGCTAGGAAACTAGCGCCTACGAACACCGGGGAGCTGTTTTTT
TRBV20-1	TRBJ1-2	.	.	CSARPAGRYGYTF	TGCAGTGCCAGACCCGCAGGGAGGTATGGCTACACCTTC
TRBV18	TRBJ2-1	.	.	CASSGAVTYNEQFF	TGTGCCAGCTCAGGAGCGGTTACCTACAATGAGCAGTTCTTC
TRBV12-3/TRBV12-4	TRBJ2-2	.	.	CASSSVSTGELFF	TGTGCCAGCAGCTCCGTTTCCACCGGGGAGCTGTTTTTT
TRBV20-1	TRBJ2-2	few	TRBD2	CSARLVGLAAGELFF	TGCAGTGCCCGTCTTGTAGGACTAGCGGCCGGGGAGCTGTTTTTT
TRBV19	TRBJ2-2	few	.	CASKLQMNTGELFF	TGTGCCAGTAAGTTACAGATGAACACCGGGGAGCTGTTTTTT
TRBV12-3/TRBV12-4	TRBJ2-2	.	.	CASSLNGADTGELFF	TGTGCCAGCAGTTTGAACGGGGCAGACACCGGGGAGCTGTTTTTT
TRBV12-3/TRBV12-4	TRBJ2-5	many	.	CASKKTGPQETQYF	TGTGCCAGCAAAAAGACAGGACCCCAAGAGACCCAGTACTTC
TRBV7-6	TRBJ2-1	few	TRBD2	CASSSGLASSRYNEQFF	TGTGCCAGCAGCAGTGGACTAGCCAGCTCTCGATACAATGAGCAGTTCTTC
TRBV9	TRBJ2-7	.	TRBD2	CASSPMAGVDEQYF	TGTGCCAGCAGCCCTATGGCGGGAGTTGACGAGCAGTACTTC
TRBV2	TRBJ2-3	few	.	CASTLGSGLGTQYF	TGTGCCAGCACGTTGGGGTCCGGTCTTGGTACGCAGTATTTT